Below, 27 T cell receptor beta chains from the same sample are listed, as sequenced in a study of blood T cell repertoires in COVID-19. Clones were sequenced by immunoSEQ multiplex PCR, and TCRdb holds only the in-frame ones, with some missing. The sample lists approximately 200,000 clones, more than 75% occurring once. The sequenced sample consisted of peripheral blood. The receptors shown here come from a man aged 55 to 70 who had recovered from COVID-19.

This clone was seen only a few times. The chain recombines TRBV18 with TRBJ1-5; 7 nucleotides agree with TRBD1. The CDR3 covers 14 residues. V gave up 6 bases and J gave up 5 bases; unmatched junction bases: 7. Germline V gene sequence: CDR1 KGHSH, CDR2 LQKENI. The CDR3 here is CASSRTGVDQPQHF. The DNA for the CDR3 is TGTGCCAGCTCGCGCACAGGGGTCGATCAGCCCCAGCATTTT.

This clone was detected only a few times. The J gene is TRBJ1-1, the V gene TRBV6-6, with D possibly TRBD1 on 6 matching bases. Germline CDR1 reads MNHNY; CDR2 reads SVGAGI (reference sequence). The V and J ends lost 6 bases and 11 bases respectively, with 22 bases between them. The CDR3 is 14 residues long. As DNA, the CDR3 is TGTGCCAGCAGACCACAGGGAGACGGGACGGGGGCTTTCTTT. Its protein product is CASRPQGDGTGAFF.

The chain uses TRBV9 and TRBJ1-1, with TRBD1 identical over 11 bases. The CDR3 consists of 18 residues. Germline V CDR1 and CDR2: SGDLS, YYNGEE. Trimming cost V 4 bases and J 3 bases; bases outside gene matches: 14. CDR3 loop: CASSRSLDRDRGDTEAFF. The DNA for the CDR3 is TGTGCCAGCAGCCGCAGCCTAGACCGGGACAGGGGGGACACTGAAGCTTTCTTT. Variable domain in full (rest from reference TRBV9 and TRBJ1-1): DSGVTQTPKHLITATGQRVTLRCSPRSGDLSVYWYQQSLDQGLQFLIQYYNGEERAKGNILERFSAQQFPDLHSELNLSSLELGDSALYFCASSRSLDRDRGDTEAFFGQGTRLTVV.

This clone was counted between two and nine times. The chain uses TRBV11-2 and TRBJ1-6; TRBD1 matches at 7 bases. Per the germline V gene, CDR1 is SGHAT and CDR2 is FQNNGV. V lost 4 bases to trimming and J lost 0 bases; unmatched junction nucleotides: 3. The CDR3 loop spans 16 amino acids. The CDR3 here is CASSSRGSSYNSPLHF. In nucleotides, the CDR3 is TGTGCCAGCAGCTCCAGGGGGAGCTCCTATAATTCACCCCTCCACTTT. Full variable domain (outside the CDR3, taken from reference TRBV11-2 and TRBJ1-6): EAGVAQSPRYKIIEKRQSVAFWCNPISGHATLYWYQQILGQGPKLLIQFQNNGVVDDSQLPKDRFSAERLKGVDSTLKIQPAKLEDSAVYLCASSSRGSSYNSPLHFGNGTRLTVT.

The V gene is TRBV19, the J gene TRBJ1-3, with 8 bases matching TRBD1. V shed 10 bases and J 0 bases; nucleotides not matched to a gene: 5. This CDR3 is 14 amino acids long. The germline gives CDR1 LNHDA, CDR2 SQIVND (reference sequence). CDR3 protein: CATTDRVSGNTIYF. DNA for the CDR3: TGTGCCACCACGGACAGGGTCTCTGGAAACACCATATATTTT.

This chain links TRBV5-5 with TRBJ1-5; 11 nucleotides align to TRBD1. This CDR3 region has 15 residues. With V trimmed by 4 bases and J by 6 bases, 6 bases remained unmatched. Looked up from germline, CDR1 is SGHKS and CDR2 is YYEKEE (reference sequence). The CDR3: CASSRGDRGVQPQHF. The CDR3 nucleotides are TGTGCCAGCAGCAGGGGGGACAGGGGGGTTCAGCCCCAGCATTTT.

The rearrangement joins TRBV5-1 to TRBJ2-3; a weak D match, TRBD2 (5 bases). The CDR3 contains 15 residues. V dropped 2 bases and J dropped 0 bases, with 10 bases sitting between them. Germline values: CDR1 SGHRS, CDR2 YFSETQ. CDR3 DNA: TGCGCCAGCAGCTTAGAGCGGTCTAGCACAGATACGCAGTATTTT. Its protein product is CASSLERSSTDTQYF.

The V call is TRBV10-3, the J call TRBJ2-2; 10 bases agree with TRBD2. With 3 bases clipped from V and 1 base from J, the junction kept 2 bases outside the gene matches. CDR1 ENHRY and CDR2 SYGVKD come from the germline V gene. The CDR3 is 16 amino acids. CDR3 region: CAISEVAGGNTGELFF. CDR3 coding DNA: TGTGCCATCAGTGAAGTAGCGGGGGGGAACACCGGGGAGCTGTTTTTT.

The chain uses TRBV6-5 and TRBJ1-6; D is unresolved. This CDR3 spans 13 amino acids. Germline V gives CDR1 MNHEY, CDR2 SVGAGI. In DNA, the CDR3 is TGTGCTACAGCGGCCCAATTAAATTCACCCCTCCACTTT. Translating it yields CATAAQLNSPLHF.

CDR3 sequence reads: CANSGGLYEQYF. CDR3 coding DNA: TGTGCCAACTCCGGCGGGCTTTACGAGCAGTACTTC. This chain links TRBV10-3 with TRBJ2-7; tentative D call: TRBD2 (5 bases). Germline CDR1 is ENHRY and CDR2 is SYGVKD. The CDR3 is 12 amino acids. V shed 10 bases and J shed 4 bases, with 14 bases lying between them.

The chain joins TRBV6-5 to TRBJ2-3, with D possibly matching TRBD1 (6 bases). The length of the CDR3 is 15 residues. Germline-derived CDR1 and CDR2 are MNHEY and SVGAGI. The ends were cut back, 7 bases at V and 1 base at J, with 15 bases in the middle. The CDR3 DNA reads TGTGCCAGCATGGAAGGGGGTGTTGGCACAGATACGCAGTATTTT. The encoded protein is CASMEGGVGTDTQYF.

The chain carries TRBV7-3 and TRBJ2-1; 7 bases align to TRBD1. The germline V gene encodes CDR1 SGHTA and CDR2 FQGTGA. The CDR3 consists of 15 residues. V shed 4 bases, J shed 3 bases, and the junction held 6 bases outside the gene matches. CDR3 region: CASSSRAGGYNEQFF. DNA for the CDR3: TGTGCCAGCAGCTCGCGCGCAGGGGGCTACAATGAGCAGTTCTTC. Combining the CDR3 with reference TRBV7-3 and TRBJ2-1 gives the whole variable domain GAGVSQTPSNKVTEKGKYVELRCDPISGHTALYWYRQSLGQGPEFLIYFQGTGAADDSGLPNDRFFAVRPEGSVSTLKIQRTERGDSAVYLCASSSRAGGYNEQFFGPGTRLTVL.

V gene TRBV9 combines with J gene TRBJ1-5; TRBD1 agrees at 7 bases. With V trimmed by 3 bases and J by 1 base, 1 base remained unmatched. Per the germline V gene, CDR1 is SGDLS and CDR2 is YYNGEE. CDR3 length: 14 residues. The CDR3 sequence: CASSGGQSNQPQHF. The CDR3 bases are TGTGCCAGCAGCGGGGGACAGAGCAATCAGCCCCAGCATTTT.

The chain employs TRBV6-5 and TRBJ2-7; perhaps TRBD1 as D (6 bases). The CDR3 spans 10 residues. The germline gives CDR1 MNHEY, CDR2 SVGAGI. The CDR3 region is CSTGRGEQYF. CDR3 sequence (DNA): TGTTCCACAGGGCGCGGAGAGCAGTACTTC.

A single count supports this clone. The CDR3: CASSLGLAGGPNTGELFF. In nucleotides, the CDR3 is TGCGCCAGCAGCTTGGGACTAGCGGGAGGGCCGAACACCGGGGAGCTGTTTTTT. This chain connects TRBV5-1 to TRBJ2-2; TRBD2 aligns across 14 bases. The CDR3 has 18 amino acids. V lost 0 bases to trimming and J lost 0 bases; unmatched junction nucleotides: 1. The germline CDR1 and CDR2 sequences are SGHRS and YFSETQ. The full variable domain, with the rest looked up from reference TRBV5-1 and TRBJ2-2, is KAGVTQTPRYLIKTRGQQVTLSCSPISGHRSVSWYQQTPGQGLQFLFEYFSETQRNKGNFPGRFSGRQFSNSRSEMNVSTLELGDSALYLCASSLGLAGGPNTGELFFGEGSRLTVL.

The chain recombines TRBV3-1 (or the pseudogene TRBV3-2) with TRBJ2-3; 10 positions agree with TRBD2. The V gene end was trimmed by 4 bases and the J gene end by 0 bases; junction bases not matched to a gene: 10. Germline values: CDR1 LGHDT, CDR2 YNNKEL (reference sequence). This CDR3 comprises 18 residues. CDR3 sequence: CASSPLAGAGSSTDTQYF. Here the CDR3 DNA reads TGTGCCAGCAGCCCTCTAGCGGGGGCCGGATCTAGCACAGATACGCAGTATTTT.

The CDR3 loop is CASSLDASSSVTDTQYF. CDR3 bases: TGTGCCAGCAGCTTAGATGCTTCCTCGTCAGTGACAGATACGCAGTATTTT. The genes are TRBV11-2 and TRBJ2-3; D not resolved. The CDR3 runs to 17 residues. Germline loops: CDR1 SGHAT, CDR2 FQNNGV. V shed 0 bases and J shed 3 bases, with 16 bases lying between them. Full variable domain (outside the CDR3, taken from reference TRBV11-2 and TRBJ2-3): EAGVAQSPRYKIIEKRQSVAFWCNPISGHATLYWYQQILGQGPKLLIQFQNNGVVDDSQLPKDRFSAERLKGVDSTLKIQPAKLEDSAVYLCASSLDASSSVTDTQYFGPGTRLTVL.

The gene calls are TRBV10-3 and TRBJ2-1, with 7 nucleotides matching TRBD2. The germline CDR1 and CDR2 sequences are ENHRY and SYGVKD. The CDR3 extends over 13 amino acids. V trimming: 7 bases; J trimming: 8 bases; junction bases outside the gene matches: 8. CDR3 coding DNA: TGTGCCATCACTCGCTCCCGGGAGGATGAGCAGTTCTTC. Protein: CAITRSREDEQFF.

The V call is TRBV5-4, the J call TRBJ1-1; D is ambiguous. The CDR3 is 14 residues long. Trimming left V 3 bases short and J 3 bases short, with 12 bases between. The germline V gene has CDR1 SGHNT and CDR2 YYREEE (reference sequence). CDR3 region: CASSSPGLDTEAFF. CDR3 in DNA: TGTGCCAGCAGCTCCCCGGGTCTGGACACTGAAGCTTTCTTT.

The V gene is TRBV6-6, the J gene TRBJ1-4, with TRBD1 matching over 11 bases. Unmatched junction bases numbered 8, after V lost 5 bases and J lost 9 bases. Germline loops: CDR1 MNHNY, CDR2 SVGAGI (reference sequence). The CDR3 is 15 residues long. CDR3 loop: CASSPSRDRGKKLFF. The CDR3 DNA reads TGTGCCAGCAGTCCCTCGCGGGACAGGGGGAAAAAACTGTTTTTT.

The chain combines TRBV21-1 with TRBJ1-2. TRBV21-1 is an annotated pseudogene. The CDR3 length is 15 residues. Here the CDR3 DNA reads TGTGCCAGCACGCTCCGCCGGTGGAGATTTTATGGCTACACCTTC. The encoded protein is CASTLRRWRFYGYTF.

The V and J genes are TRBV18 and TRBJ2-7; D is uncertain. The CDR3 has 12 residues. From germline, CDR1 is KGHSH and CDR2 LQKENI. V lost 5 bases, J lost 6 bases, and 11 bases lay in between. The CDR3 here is CASSSPASEQYF. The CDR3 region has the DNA TGTGCCAGCTCATCGCCAGCGTCCGAGCAGTACTTC.

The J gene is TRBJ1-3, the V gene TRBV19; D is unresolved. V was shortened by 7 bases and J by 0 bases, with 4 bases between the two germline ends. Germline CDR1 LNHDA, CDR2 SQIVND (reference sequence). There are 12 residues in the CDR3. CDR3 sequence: CASTLSGNTIYF. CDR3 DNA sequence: TGTGCCAGTACTCTCTCTGGAAACACCATATATTTT.

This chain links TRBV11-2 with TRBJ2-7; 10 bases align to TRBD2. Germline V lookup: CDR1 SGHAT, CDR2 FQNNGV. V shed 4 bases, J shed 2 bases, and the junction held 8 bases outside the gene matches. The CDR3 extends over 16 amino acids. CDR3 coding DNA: TGTGCCAGCAGCTCCTTCCTAGCGGGAGACACCTACGAGCAGTACTTC. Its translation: CASSSFLAGDTYEQYF.

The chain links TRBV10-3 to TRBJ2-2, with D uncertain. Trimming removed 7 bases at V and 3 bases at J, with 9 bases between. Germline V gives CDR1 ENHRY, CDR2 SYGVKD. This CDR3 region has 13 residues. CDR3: CAIKRRDTGELFF. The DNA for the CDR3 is TGTGCCATCAAAAGGAGAGACACCGGGGAGCTGTTTTTT.

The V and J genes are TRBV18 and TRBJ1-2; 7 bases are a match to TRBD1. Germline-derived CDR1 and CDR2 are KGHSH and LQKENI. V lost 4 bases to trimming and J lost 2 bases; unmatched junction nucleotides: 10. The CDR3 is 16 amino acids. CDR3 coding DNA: TGTGCCAGCTCACTCGGACAGGTCATCCCCAACTATGGCTACACCTTC. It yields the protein CASSLGQVIPNYGYTF.

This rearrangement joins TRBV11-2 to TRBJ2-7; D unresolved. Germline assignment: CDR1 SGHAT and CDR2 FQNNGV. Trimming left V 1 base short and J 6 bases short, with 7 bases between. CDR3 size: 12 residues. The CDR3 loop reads CASSLVLPEQYF. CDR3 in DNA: TGTGCCAGCAGCTTAGTTCTCCCCGAGCAGTACTTC.